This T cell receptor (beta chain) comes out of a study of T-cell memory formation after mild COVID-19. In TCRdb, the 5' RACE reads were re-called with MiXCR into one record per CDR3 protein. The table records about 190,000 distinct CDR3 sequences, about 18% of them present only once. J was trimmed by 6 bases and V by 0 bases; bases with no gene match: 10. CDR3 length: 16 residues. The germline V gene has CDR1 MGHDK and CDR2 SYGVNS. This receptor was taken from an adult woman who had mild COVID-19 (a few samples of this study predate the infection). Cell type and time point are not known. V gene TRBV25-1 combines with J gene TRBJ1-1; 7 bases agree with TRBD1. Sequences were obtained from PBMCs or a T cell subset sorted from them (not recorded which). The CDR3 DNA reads TGTGCCAGCAGTGAATATCGGCTGACAGGGTTCCCTGAAGCTTTCTTT. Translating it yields CASSEYRLTGFPEAFF.